This T cell receptor (beta chain) was observed in a study of OX40 agonist ivuxolimab in advanced cancers. Turning to the study itself: Cohort: roughly 79% men, mean age around 61, aged about 23 to 79. Study-wide findings and caveats: Researchers did not establish what antigens the expanded peripheral T cells target.

This CDR3 has 13 residues. V was clipped by 2 bases and J by 4 bases, with 8 bases between them. Germline V lookup: CDR1 LGHNT, CDR2 FRNRAP. Libraries were prepared by immunoSEQ multiplex PCR; TCRdb keeps only in-frame clonotypes and omits some of them. The profile shows 23,000 or so clones, 83% of them singletons. Comment on this clone: Its cognate antigen is unknown.

This receptor was identified in an adult with an advanced solid tumor such as melanoma, head and neck, liver or kidney cancer. This sample comprised CD4+ or CD8+ T cells sorted from blood, obtained in a trial of the OX40 agonist ivuxolimab. The V gene is TRBV12-5, the J gene TRBJ1-1, with D maybe TRBD1 (5 bases). The CDR3 region is CASGLRGITEAFF. CDR3 sequence (DNA): TGTGCTAGTGGTTTGCGGGGGATCACTGAAGCTTTCTTT.